The source of this T cell receptor beta chain is a study of T-cell memory formation after mild COVID-19. TCRdb used MiXCR to reprocess the 5' RACE reads, holding one entry per CDR3 protein. The data contain about 350,000 distinct CDR3 sequences, roughly 15% of them seen just once; the ten biggest clones take up about 20%. Per the germline V gene, CDR1 is MNHEY and CDR2 is SVGEGT. The CDR3 covers 13 residues. The J segment lost 9 bases and the V segment lost 8 bases, leaving 7 bases of the junction unmatched. Study outcomes and limitations: Mainly in CM and EM were contracting CD4+ clones; CD8+ were in EMRA. Later expanders leaned CD4+, whereas day 15 to 85 contracting clones were balanced CD4/CD8. Second-wave clones that peaked on day 37 lacked confirmed SARS-CoV-2 specificity.

This clonotype was detected a few times. The antigen remains undetermined. The chain employs TRBV6-2 or TRBV6-3 and TRBJ1-6; 7 bases are shared with TRBD1. Sequencing used PBMCs or a T cell subset sorted from them (not recorded which). The sequence derives from a man in his late teens or twenties who had mild COVID-19 (a few samples of this study predate the infection). Cell type and time point are not known. The chain's CDR3 is CASSRDSVSPLHF. CDR3 nucleotides: TGTGCCAGCTCCCGGGACAGCGTTTCACCCCTCCACTTT.